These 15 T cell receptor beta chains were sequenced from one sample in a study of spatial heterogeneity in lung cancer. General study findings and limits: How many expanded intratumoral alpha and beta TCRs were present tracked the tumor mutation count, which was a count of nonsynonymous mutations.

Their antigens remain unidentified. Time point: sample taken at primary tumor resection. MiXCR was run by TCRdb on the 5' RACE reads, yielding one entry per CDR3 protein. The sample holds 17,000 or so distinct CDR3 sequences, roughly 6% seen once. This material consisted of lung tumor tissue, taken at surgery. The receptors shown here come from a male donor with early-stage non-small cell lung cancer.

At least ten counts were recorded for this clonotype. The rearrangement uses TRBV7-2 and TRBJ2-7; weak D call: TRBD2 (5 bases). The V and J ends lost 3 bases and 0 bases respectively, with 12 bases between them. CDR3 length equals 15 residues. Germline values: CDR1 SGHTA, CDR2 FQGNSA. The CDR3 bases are TGTGCCAGCAGCTTGAGCAGCGGTAGCTCCTACGAGCAGTACTTC. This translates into CASSLSSGSSYEQYF.

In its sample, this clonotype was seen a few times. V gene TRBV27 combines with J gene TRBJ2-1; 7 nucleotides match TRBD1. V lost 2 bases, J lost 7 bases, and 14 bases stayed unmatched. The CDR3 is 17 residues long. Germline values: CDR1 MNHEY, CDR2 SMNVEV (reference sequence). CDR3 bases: TGTGCCAGCAGTTTAGGGGCAGGGGGTAGTTTGGAGAATGAGCAGTTCTTC. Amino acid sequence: CASSLGAGGSLENEQFF.

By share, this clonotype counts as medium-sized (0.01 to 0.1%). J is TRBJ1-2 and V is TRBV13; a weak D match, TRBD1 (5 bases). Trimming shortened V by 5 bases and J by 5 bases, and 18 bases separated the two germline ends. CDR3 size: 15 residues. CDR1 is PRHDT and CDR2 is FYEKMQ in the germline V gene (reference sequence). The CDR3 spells CASSAGHHNWYGYTF. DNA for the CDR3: TGTGCCAGCAGCGCAGGACACCACAATTGGTATGGCTACACCTTC.

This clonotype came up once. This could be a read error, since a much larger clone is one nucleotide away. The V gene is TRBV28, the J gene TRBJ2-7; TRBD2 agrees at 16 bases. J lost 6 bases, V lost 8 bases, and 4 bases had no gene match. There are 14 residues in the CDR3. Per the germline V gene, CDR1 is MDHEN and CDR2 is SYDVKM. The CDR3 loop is CASGTSGGVGEQYF. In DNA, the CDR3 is TGTGCCAGCGGGACTAGCGGGGGGGTCGGCGAGCAGTACTTC.

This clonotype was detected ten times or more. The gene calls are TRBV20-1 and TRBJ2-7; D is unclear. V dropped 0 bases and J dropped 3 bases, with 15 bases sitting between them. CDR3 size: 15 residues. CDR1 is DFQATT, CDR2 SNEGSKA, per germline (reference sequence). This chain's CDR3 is CSARDPGQLLYEQYF. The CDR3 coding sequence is TGCAGTGCTAGAGATCCTGGCCAGCTTCTCTACGAGCAGTACTTC.

CDR3 in DNA: TGCAGTGCTGAAGGAGCGGGAGAGGCCCCAGATACGCAGTATTTT. Residues: CSAEGAGEAPDTQYF. The chain is built from TRBV20-1 and TRBJ2-3, with TRBD2 matching over 8 bases. Unmatched junction bases numbered 11, after V lost 5 bases and J lost 4 bases. The CDR3 length is 15 residues. Germline CDR1 is DFQATT and CDR2 is SNEGSKA (reference sequence).

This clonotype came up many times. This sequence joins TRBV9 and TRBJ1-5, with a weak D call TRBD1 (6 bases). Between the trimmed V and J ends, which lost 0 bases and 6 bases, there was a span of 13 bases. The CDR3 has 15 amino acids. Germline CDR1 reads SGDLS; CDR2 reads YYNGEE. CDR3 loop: CASSVGSGGGQPQHF. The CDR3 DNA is TGTGCCAGCAGCGTAGGGTCGGGAGGGGGTCAGCCCCAGCATTTT. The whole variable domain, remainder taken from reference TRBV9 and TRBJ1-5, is DSGVTQTPKHLITATGQRVTLRCSPRSGDLSVYWYQQSLDQGLQFLIQYYNGEERAKGNILERFSAQQFPDLHSELNLSSLELGDSALYFCASSVGSGGGQPQHFGDGTRLSIL.

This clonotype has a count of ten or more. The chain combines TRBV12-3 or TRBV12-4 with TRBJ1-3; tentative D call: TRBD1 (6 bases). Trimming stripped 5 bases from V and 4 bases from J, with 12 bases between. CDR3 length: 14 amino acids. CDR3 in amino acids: CASSIQGDGNTIYF. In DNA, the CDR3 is TGTGCCAGCAGTATACAGGGCGACGGAAACACCATATATTTT.

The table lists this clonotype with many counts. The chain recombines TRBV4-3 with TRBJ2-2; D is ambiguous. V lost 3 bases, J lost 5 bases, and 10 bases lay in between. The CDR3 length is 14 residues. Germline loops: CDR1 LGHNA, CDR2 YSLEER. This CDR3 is CASSQGPATGELFF. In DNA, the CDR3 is TGCGCCAGCAGCCAGGGCCCGGCTACCGGGGAGCTGTTTTTT.

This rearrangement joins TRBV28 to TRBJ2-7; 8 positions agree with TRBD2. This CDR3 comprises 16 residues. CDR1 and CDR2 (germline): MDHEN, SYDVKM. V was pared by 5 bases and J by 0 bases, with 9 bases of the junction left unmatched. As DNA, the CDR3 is TGTGCCAGCAGTCCCTTGACTAGCGCGAGCTCCTACGAGCAGTACTTC. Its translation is CASSPLTSASSYEQYF.

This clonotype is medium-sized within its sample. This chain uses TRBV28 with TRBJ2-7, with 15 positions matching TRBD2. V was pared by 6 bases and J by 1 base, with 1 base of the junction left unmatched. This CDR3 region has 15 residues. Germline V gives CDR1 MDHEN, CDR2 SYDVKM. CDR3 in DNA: TGTGCCAGCAGCGGGACTAGCGGGGGGTCCTACGAGCAGTACTTC. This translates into CASSGTSGGSYEQYF.

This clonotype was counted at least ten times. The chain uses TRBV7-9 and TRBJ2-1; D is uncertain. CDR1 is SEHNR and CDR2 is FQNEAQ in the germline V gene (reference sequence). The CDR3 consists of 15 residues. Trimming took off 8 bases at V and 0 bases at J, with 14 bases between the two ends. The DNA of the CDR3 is TGTGCCAGCCACAGCGTTCCCCCCTCCTACAATGAGCAGTTCTTC. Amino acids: CASHSVPPSYNEQFF.

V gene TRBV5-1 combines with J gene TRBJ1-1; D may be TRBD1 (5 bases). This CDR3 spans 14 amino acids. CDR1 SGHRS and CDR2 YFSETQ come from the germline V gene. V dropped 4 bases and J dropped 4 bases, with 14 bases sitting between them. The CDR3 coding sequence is TGCGCCAGCAGCCCCAGGGTCGATGGCACTGAAGCTTTCTTT. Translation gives CASSPRVDGTEAFF.

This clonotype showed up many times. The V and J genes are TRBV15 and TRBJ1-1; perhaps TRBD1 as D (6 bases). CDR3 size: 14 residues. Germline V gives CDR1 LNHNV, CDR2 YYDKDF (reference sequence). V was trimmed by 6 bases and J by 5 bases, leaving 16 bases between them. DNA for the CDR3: TGTGCCACCAGTTCCGGGGGGGCGCGAACTGAAGCTTTCTTT. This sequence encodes CATSSGGARTEAFF.

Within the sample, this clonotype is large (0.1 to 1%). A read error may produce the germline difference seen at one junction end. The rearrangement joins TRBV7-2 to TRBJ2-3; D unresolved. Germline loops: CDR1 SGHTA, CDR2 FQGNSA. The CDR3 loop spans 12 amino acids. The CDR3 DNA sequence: TGCGCCAGCAGCTTATACACAGATACGCAGTATTTT. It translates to CASSLYTDTQYF.